This T cell receptor beta chain was sequenced during a study of metastatic and nonmetastatic thyroid tumors. Overall study: Repertoires were compared across blood and tumor or nodule tissue from malignant and benign thyroid patients. Study-wide points: Significantly higher TCR beta diversity was reportedly seen in malignant thyroid tumors than benign nodules, in blood and tumor.

Thyroid surgery was performed in patients who had received no treatment beforehand. As concerns this clone: Its matching antigen is unknown. The CDR3 does not close with the conserved phenylalanine or tryptophan, likely indicating a read error.

Original processing methods: Researchers built a distant-metastasis classifier for papillary thyroid cancer that drew on CDR3 differences across clinicopathological groups. TCRdb re-clonotyped the PCR reads via MiXCR. TCRdb, not the original authors, processed these V and J calls. The table shows about 7,800 clones, with just under 30% occurring only once. V lost 10 bases to trimming and J lost 4 bases, with 16 bases between them. CDR3 length equals 13 residues. In germline, CDR1 is MNHEY, CDR2 SVGEGT. What was sequenced was tumor tissue. The chain couples TRBV6-2 or TRBV6-3 to TRBJ1-2, with TRBD1 as a possible D gene (5 bases). The clonotype originates from a female donor with papillary thyroid cancer or a benign thyroid nodule (not recorded which). Some clones in this sample may be carry-over from other donors' samples. CDR3 in DNA: TGTGCCAACAGAACCAGGGCGGCCTATGGCTACACCTTA. Translating it yields CANRTRAAYGYTL.